A single sample is the source of the 3 T cell receptor beta chains below, sequenced in a study of blood T cell repertoires in COVID-19. Sequenced by immunoSEQ multiplex PCR; TCRdb stores in-frame clones only, minus some. Of about 100,000 clones in the sample, roughly 89% were seen once. Sequencing was performed on peripheral blood. The receptors stem from a man aged 65-85 years with acute or convalescent COVID-19.

The V call is TRBV5-4, the J call TRBJ2-7; 9 bases are a match to TRBD1. CDR1 is SGHNT and CDR2 is YYREEE in the germline V gene (reference sequence). V was clipped by 4 bases and J by 6 bases; unmatched bases: 11. This CDR3 has 15 amino acids. For the CDR3, the DNA is TGTGCCAGCAGCCCGAGGACAGGGGCAGTCGGCGAGCAGTACTTC. Translation gives CASSPRTGAVGEQYF.

This clone was picked up one time. The rearrangement uses TRBV2 and TRBJ2-3; perhaps TRBD1 as D (6 bases). V was shortened by 7 bases and J by 2 bases, with 10 bases between the two germline ends. CDR1 and CDR2 from the germline V gene are SNHLY and FYNNEI. The CDR3 runs 13 residues. The CDR3 here is CASKGQNTDTQYF. In nucleotides, the CDR3 is TGTGCCAGCAAGGGACAAAACACAGATACGCAGTATTTT.

The rearrangement joins TRBV11-2 to TRBJ2-7; TRBD2 is a possible D gene (5 bases). Per germline, CDR1 SGHAT and CDR2 FQNNGV. The CDR3 runs to 12 residues. V was clipped by 8 bases and J by 0 bases, with 8 bases between them. The CDR3 bases are TGTGCCAGCGCCGGGGACTCCTACGAGCAGTACTTC. Translating it yields CASAGDSYEQYF.